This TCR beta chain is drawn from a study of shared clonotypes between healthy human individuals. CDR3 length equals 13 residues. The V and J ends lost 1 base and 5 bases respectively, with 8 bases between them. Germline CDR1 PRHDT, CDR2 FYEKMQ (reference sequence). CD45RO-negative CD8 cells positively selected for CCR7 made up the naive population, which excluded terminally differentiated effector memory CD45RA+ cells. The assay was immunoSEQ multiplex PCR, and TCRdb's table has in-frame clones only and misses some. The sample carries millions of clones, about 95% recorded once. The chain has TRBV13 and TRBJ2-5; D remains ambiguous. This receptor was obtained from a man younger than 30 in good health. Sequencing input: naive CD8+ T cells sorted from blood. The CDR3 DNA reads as TGTGCCAGCAGCTTAGTAGGGTTGGAGACCCAGTACTTC. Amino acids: CASSLVGLETQYF.